The 20 T cell receptor beta chains given below trace back to one sample, sequenced in a study of blood T cell repertoires in COVID-19 (dated by TCRdb to the early 2020s). The library came from the immunoSEQ multiplex PCR assay. TCRdb took over this immuneACCESS table, retaining in-frame rearrangements with V and J assigned. Such tables are incomplete; in checked studies, under half of the missing clones stem from an unresolved V gene, and the remainder is unexplained. This sample comprises 200,000 to 250,000 clones, around 82% of them detected only once. The leading ten clones occupy less than 8% of the sample. Sequenced sample: PBMCs or T cells enriched from blood (not recorded which). All receptors come from a middle-aged woman with acute COVID-19.

This clone was recorded only once. This rearrangement joins TRBV4-1 to TRBJ2-1; a weak D match, TRBD2 (6 bases). The CDR3 contains 15 residues. V dropped 6 bases and J dropped 2 bases, with 14 bases sitting between them. Germline CDR1 reads MGHRA; CDR2 reads YSYEKL. CDR3 in amino acids: CASSVRRDTYNEQFF. The CDR3 DNA follows: TGCGCCAGCAGTGTCCGGCGGGATACCTACAATGAGCAGTTCTTC.

This sequence joins TRBV5-1 and TRBJ1-1; TRBD1 might be the D (5 bases). CDR1 and CDR2 from the germline V gene are SGHRS and YFSETQ. The CDR3 loop spans 15 amino acids. The germline V and J ends were trimmed by 4 bases and 3 bases, with 16 bases remaining between them. The CDR3 is CASSQRQGKDTEAFF. The DNA for the CDR3 is TGCGCCAGCAGCCAACGCCAGGGAAAGGACACTGAAGCTTTCTTT.

The chain uses TRBV27 and TRBJ1-2, with 10 bases matching TRBD1. CDR3 length: 15 residues. V lost 5 bases, J lost 4 bases, and 7 bases stayed unmatched. The germline CDR1 and CDR2 sequences are MNHEY and SMNVEV (reference sequence). The CDR3 protein is CASSLRQGAGYGYTF. The CDR3 nucleotides read TGTGCCAGCAGTCTACGACAGGGGGCAGGCTATGGCTACACCTTC.

The chain couples TRBV9 to TRBJ1-1; 8 bases are a match to TRBD1. Trimming removed 0 bases from V and 4 bases from J; junction bases left unmatched: 2. The CDR3 spans 14 residues. Germline-derived CDR1 and CDR2 are SGDLS and YYNGEE. The chain's CDR3 is CASSVAGGSTEAFF. The DNA of the CDR3 is TGTGCCAGCAGCGTAGCAGGGGGCTCCACTGAAGCTTTCTTT.

This clone has a single count. The rearrangement joins TRBV12-3 or TRBV12-4 to TRBJ2-7; D might be TRBD2 (5 bases). This CDR3 region has 13 residues. The V gene lost 8 bases and the J gene lost 7 bases, with 18 bases spanning the gap. CDR3 sequence reads: CASGVASHVEQYF. CDR3 bases: TGTGCCAGCGGAGTAGCGTCTCACGTTGAGCAGTACTTC.

This chain uses TRBV30 with TRBJ1-3; TRBD1 matches at 10 bases. Germline CDR1 and CDR2: GTSNPN and SVGIG (reference sequence). The CDR3 loop spans 17 amino acids. Germline trimming cut 2 bases from V and 0 bases from J; bases unmatched to any gene: 7. CDR3: CAWSRRDRGYSGNTIYF. The CDR3 region has the DNA TGTGCCTGGAGTCGAAGGGACAGGGGCTACTCTGGAAACACCATATATTTT.

V is TRBV7-8 and J is TRBJ2-7; a possible D gene is TRBD1 (6 bases). The CDR3 length is 15 residues. V shed 5 bases and J shed 0 bases, with 14 bases lying between them. The germline CDR1 and CDR2 sequences are SGHVS and FQNEAQ. CDR3 nucleotides: TGTGCCAGCAGCGTGGGCACAGGGAGCTCCTACGAGCAGTACTTC. Translating it yields CASSVGTGSSYEQYF. Full variable domain (remainder filled in from reference TRBV7-8 and TRBJ2-7): GAGVSQSPRYKVAKRGQDVALRCDPISGHVSLFWYQQALGQGPEFLTYFQNEAQLDKSGLPSDRFFAERPEGSVSTLKIQRTQQEDSAVYLCASSVGTGSSYEQYFGPGTRLTVT.

Only one count was recorded for this clone. This chain connects TRBV19 to TRBJ2-5; 9 bases fit TRBD1. J lost 5 bases, V lost 6 bases, and 13 bases had no gene match. The CDR3 loop spans 16 amino acids. The germline gives CDR1 LNHDA, CDR2 SQIVND (reference sequence). As DNA, the CDR3 is TGTGCCAGTAGCAAAAATCGACAGGGGGATGGGGAGACCCAGTACTTC. Protein product: CASSKNRQGDGETQYF.

The gene calls are TRBV18 and TRBJ2-2; TRBD2 matches 12 bases. The CDR3 is made up of 18 amino acids. V shed 1 base, J shed 5 bases, and the junction held 8 bases outside the gene matches. The germline gives CDR1 KGHSH, CDR2 LQKENI. The CDR3 region is CASSPRTSGVPGTGELFF. DNA of the CDR3: TGTGCCAGCTCACCACGGACTAGCGGGGTCCCGGGAACCGGGGAGCTGTTTTTT. Based on the CDR3 plus reference TRBV18 and TRBJ2-2, the full variable domain is NAGVMQNPRHLVRRRGQEARLRCSPMKGHSHVYWYRQLPEEGLKFMVYLQKENIIDESGMPKERFSAEFPKEGPSILRIQQVVRGDSAAYFCASSPRTSGVPGTGELFFGEGSRLTVL.

The V gene is TRBV5-4, the J gene TRBJ2-1; TRBD1 matches 8 bases. The ends lost 4 bases at V and 2 bases at J; junction bases unmatched: 11. The CDR3 contains 17 residues. Germline-derived CDR1 and CDR2 are SGHNT and YYREEE (reference sequence). CDR3 DNA: TGTGCCAGCAGCCTTTACATACTCAGGGGGCCCTACAATGAGCAGTTCTTC. Protein product: CASSLYILRGPYNEQFF.

This chain links TRBV10-3 with TRBJ1-5; D perhaps matches TRBD1 (5 bases). Looked up from germline, CDR1 is ENHRY and CDR2 is SYGVKD. V shed 4 bases and J shed 1 base, with 17 bases lying between them. The CDR3 has 17 residues. In nucleotides, the CDR3 is TGTGCCATCAGTGGGGGTCCAGGGCCGGTAAGCAATCAGCCCCAGCATTTT. This gives the protein CAISGGPGPVSNQPQHF.

V is TRBV2 and J is TRBJ2-7, with D unresolved. The V gene lost 2 bases and the J gene lost 4 bases, with 18 bases spanning the gap. The CDR3 covers 16 residues. Germline V gene sequence: CDR1 SNHLY, CDR2 FYNNEI. The CDR3 sequence: CASSEFIVGEVYEQYF. The CDR3 nucleotides are TGTGCCAGCAGTGAATTTATTGTCGGAGAGGTATACGAGCAGTACTTC.

This clone was detected once. The J gene is TRBJ2-2, the V gene TRBV23-1; D perhaps matches TRBD1 (5 bases). TRBV23-1 is placed among ORFs of uncertain function. Trimming took 3 bases from V and 7 from J, leaving 15 bases between them. This CDR3 has 15 residues. The CDR3: CASSHPDSFSGELFF. CDR3 DNA sequence: TGCGCCAGCAGTCACCCCGACAGTTTCAGCGGGGAGCTGTTTTTT.

V usage is TRBV12-3 or TRBV12-4 and J usage is TRBJ1-1, with a possible D match to TRBD1 (5 bases). The CDR3 covers 13 residues. Trimming took 3 bases from V and 1 from J, leaving 6 bases between them. This CDR3 reads CASSFRENTEAFF. CDR3 DNA sequence: TGTGCCAGCAGTTTCAGGGAGAACACTGAAGCTTTCTTT.

This clone was recorded once. CDR3 loop: CASSLNGGGYGYTF. The DNA for the CDR3 is TGTGCCAGCAGCTTAAACGGAGGTGGCTATGGCTACACCTTC. J is TRBJ1-2 and V is TRBV7-8; no clear D. Germline V gives CDR1 SGHVS, CDR2 FQNEAQ. The CDR3 is made up of 14 amino acids. The V gene lost 2 bases and the J gene lost 4 bases, with 11 bases spanning the gap.

CDR3 nucleotides: TGTGCCAGTAGTATTATGGGGGCAAGGCTAACCGGGGAGCTGTTTTTT. It is translated as CASSIMGARLTGELFF. This chain connects TRBV19 to TRBJ2-2, with D maybe TRBD1 (6 bases). CDR1 is LNHDA, CDR2 SQIVND, per germline (reference sequence). The CDR3 totals 16 residues. Trimming took 3 bases from V and 5 from J, leaving 16 bases between them. The variable domain in full, completed from reference TRBV19 and TRBJ2-2, reads DGGITQSPKYLFRKEGQNVTLSCEQNLNHDAMYWYRQDPGQGLRLIYYSQIVNDFQKGDIAEGYSVSREKKESFPLTVTSAQKNPTAFYLCASSIMGARLTGELFFGEGSRLTVL.

The chain joins TRBV11-2 to TRBJ1-1; a weak D match, TRBD1 (5 bases). The CDR3 is 13 amino acids. From germline, CDR1 is SGHAT and CDR2 FQNNGV. The V end was cut by 6 bases, the J end by 11 bases, with 19 bases between. The DNA for the CDR3 is TGTGCCAGCAGGGACCAGGGTATTAACGGGGCTTTCTTT. Its translation is CASRDQGINGAFF.

The V gene is TRBV2, the J gene TRBJ2-2; tentatively, D is TRBD1 (6 bases). Trimming cost V 4 bases and J 0 bases, with 12 bases left between them. This CDR3 spans 16 amino acids. Germline V gives CDR1 SNHLY, CDR2 FYNNEI. CDR3 DNA: TGTGCCAGCAGTGTTGCAGGGGTAGCGAACACCGGGGAGCTGTTTTTT. This sequence encodes CASSVAGVANTGELFF.

V is TRBV6-5 and J is TRBJ2-7, with D perhaps TRBD1 (6 bases). Germline assignment: CDR1 MNHEY and CDR2 SVGAGI. The CDR3 extends over 11 amino acids. Trimming pared 5 bases from V and 9 bases from J, leaving 11 bases between. The CDR3 here is CASSQQGRQYF. The CDR3 DNA is TGTGCCAGCAGTCAACAGGGTCGGCAGTACTTC.

The chain joins TRBV4-1 to TRBJ2-5; 11 nucleotides match TRBD2. Germline-derived CDR1 and CDR2 are MGHRA and YSYEKL. Trimming cost V 2 bases and J 4 bases; bases outside gene matches: 6. CDR3 length: 16 residues. For the CDR3, the DNA is TGCGCCAGCAGCCAAAGGATAGCGGGGGGGCCAGAGACCCAGTACTTC. This encodes CASSQRIAGGPETQYF.